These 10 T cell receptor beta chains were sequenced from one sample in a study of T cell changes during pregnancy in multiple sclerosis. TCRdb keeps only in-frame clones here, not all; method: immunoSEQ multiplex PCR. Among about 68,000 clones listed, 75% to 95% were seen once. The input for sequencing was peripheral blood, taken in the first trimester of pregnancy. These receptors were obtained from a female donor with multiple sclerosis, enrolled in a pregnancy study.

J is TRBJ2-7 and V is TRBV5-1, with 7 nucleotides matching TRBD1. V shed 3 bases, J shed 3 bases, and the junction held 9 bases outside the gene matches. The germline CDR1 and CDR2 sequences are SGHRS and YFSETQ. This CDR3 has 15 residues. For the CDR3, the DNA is TGCGCCAGCAGCTCGGGGATGACAGGGAACTACGAGCAGTACTTC. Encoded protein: CASSSGMTGNYEQYF.

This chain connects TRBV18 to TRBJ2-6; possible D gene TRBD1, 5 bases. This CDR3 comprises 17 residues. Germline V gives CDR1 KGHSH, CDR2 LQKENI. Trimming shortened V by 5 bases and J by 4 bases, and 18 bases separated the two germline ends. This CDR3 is CASSIDFAQGGANVLTF. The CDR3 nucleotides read TGTGCCAGCTCAATTGACTTCGCCCAGGGAGGGGCCAACGTCCTGACTTTC. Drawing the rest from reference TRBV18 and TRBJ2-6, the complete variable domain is NAGVMQNPRHLVRRRGQEARLRCSPMKGHSHVYWYRQLPEEGLKFMVYLQKENIIDESGMPKERFSAEFPKEGPSILRIQQVVRGDSAAYFCASSIDFAQGGANVLTFGAGSRLTVL.

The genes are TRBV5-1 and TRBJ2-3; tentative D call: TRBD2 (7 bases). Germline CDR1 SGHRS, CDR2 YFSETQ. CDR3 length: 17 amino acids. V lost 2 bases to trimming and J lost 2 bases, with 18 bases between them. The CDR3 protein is CASSFQQGGGSTDTQYF. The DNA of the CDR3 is TGCGCCAGCAGCTTCCAACAGGGAGGGGGGTCCACAGATACGCAGTATTTT.

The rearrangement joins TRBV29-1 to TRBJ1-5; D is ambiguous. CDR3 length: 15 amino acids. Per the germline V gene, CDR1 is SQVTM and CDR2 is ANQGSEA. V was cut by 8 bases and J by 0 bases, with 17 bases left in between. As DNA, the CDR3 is TGCAGCCCCCCGCGTGGGCCCCGTAGCAATCAGCCCCAGCATTTT. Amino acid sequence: CSPPRGPRSNQPQHF.

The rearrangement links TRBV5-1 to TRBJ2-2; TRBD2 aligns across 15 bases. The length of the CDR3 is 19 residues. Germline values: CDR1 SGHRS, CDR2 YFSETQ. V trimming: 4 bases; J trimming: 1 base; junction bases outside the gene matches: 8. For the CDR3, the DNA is TGCGCCAGCAGCGGAACGGGACTAGCGGGGGGACGGAACACCGGGGAGCTGTTTTTT. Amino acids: CASSGTGLAGGRNTGELFF.

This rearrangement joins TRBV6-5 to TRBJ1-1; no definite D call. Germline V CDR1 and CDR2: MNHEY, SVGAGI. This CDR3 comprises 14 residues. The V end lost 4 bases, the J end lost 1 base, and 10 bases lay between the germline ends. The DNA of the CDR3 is TGTGCCAGCAGTTTCCGGGGTACGAACACTGAAGCTTTCTTT. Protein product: CASSFRGTNTEAFF.

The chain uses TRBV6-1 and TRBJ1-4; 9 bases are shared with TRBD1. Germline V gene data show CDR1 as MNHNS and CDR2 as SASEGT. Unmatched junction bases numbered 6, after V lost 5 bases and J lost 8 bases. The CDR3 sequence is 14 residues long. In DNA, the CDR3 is TGTGCCAGCAGTCACAGGGGGCTGGAAGAAAAACTGTTTTTT. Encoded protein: CASSHRGLEEKLFF.

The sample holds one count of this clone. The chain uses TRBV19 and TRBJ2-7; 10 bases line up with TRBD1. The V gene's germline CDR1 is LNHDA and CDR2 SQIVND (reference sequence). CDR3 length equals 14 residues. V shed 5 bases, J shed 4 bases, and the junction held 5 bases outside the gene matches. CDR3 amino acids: CASSWTGGKYEQYF. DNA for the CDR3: TGTGCCAGTAGTTGGACAGGGGGGAAATACGAGCAGTACTTC. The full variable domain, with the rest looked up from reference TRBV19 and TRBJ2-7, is DGGITQSPKYLFRKEGQNVTLSCEQNLNHDAMYWYRQDPGQGLRLIYYSQIVNDFQKGDIAEGYSVSREKKESFPLTVTSAQKNPTAFYLCASSWTGGKYEQYFGPGTRLTVT.

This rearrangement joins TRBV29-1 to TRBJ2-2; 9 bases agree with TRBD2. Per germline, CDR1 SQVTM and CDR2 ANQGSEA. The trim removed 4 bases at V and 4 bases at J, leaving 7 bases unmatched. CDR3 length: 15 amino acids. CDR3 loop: CSVVKREESTGELFF. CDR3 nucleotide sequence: TGCAGCGTTGTAAAGCGGGAGGAGAGCACCGGGGAGCTGTTTTTT.

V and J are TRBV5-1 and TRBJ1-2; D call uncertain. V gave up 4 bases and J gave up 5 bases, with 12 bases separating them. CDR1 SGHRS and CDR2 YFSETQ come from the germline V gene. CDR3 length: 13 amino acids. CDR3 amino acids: CASSTDDTYGYTF. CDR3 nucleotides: TGCGCCAGCAGCACAGACGACACGTATGGCTACACCTTC.